This is a list of T cell receptor beta chains from one sample in a study of CD4 T cells in relation to SARS-CoV-2 and coronaviruses. The data were produced by immunoSEQ multiplex PCR, yet TCRdb's version contains in-frame clones alone and is incomplete. This sample carries roughly 71,000 clones, 87% of them seen once, and the ten largest clones take 1.6%. The sample comprised memory CD4+ T cells from PBMCs. The receptor set was obtained from a human donor in good health. Each CDR3 is given with its conserved first and last residue.

V: TRBV11-1
length: 14
CDR3: CASSAQGGPTEAFF

V: TRBV6-5
length: 13
CDR3: CASRRQGVSPLHF

V: TRBV6-5
length: 14
CDR3: CASRKLTGYDTQYF

V: TRBV5-6
length: 19
CDR3: CASSLWVDGVLLSGNTIYF

V: TRBV5-4
length: 14
CDR3: CASSPASREETQYF

V: TRBV27
length: 15
CDR3: CASRTSGRSTGELFF

V: TRBV7-3
length: 20
CDR3: CASSLNPRTSGGRYQETQYF

V: TRBV9
length: 12
CDR3: CASSVLPGELFF

V: TRBV6-5
length: 13
CDR3: CASTPGTDYGYTF

V: TRBV19
length: 13
CDR3: CASSSWVGDEQFF

V: TRBV2
length: 15
CDR3: CASSHRFEQGGELFF

V: TRBV11-2
length: 16
CDR3: CASSFDSRVDGDEQYF

V: TRBV28
length: 16
CDR3: CASSRGQGASTDTQYF

V: TRBV18
length: 15
CDR3: CASSSGTTAGNTIYF

V: TRBV5-1
length: 14
CDR3: CASSPDSSSYEQYF

V: TRBV5-1
length: 17
CDR3: CASTKSGVGGLSGELFF

V: TRBV5-1
length: 14
CDR3: CASSLDRGNEKLFF

V: TRBV5-4
length: 14
CDR3: CASSPNRGQETQYF

V: TRBV3-1/TRBV3-2
length: 12
CDR3: CASSQTANEQFF

V: TRBV30
length: 14
CDR3: CAWSVLRRTGEQYF

V: TRBV28
length: 14
CDR3: CASSENPQPYGYTF

V: TRBV27
length: 15
CDR3: CASKTVQSYTGELFF

V: TRBV21-1
length: 17
CDR3: CASSILLAGVSTDTQYF

V: TRBV2
length: 18
CDR3: CASSGIGTGGISGNTIYF

V: TRBV21-1
length: 18
CDR3: CASSKVGGAVARRFRQYF

V: TRBV18
length: 14
CDR3: CASSPPVNRETQYF

V: TRBV21-1
length: 14
CDR3: CASSKVAGKETQYF

V: TRBV30
length: 14
CDR3: CAWSEVFGSEKLFF

V: TRBV7-2
length: 13
CDR3: CASSLSKFNTQYF

V: TRBV5-8
length: 16
CDR3: CASSPTWTSGNNEQFF

V: TRBV5-6
length: 15
CDR3: CASSFGDREGDTQYF

V: TRBV7-2
length: 15
CDR3: CASSFSFSSYNEQFF

V: TRBV2
length: 16
CDR3: CASTGNGGSNTGELFF

V: TRBV12-3/TRBV12-4
length: 13
CDR3: CASSLTQGTSYTF

V: TRBV9
length: 14
CDR3: CASREQSSTDTQYF

V: TRBV3-1/TRBV3-2
length: 17
CDR3: CASSQDVRYLGGETQYF

V: TRBV18
length: 13
CDR3: CASSPGRYTEAFF

V: TRBV5-1
length: 15
CDR3: CASSYTDSSYNEQFF

V: TRBV6-4
length: 14
CDR3: CASSREHGNTEAFF

V: TRBV18
length: 14
CDR3: CASSPGTGSYEQYF

V: TRBV9
length: 20
CDR3: CASSPTVPGLWTSGFNEQFF

V: TRBV7-9
length: 13
CDR3: CATGGLAIHEQYF